The present T cell receptor (beta chain) was sequenced within a study of blood T cell repertoires in COVID-19. About the research overall: The study drew acute and convalescent COVID-19 samples from the United States, Italy and Spain. Nucleic acid was either cDNA or gDNA, and it came from T cells, B-cell-depleted T cells, or PBMCs.

In the authors' methods: Nucleated cell number was recorded as an estimate derived from reference gene primer amplification. Here immunoSEQ multiplex PCR was the method, and the copy in TCRdb shows in-frame clones only, minus some. That table supplies the V and J calls and clone size; D and trimming were determined from the DNA. The sample lists 170,000 or so clones, approximately 79% occurring once. Trimming pared 5 bases from V and 3 bases from J, leaving 13 bases between. This CDR3 contains 14 residues. Germline CDR1 is LNHDA and CDR2 is SQIVND (reference sequence). The sequence was obtained from a woman in her 70s with acute or convalescent COVID-19. The sequencing sample was made of peripheral blood. This chain connects TRBV19 to TRBJ2-5, with no clear D. The DNA of the CDR3 is TGTGCCAGTAGTCCCTTGACATTGAAAGAGACCCAGTACTTC. It specifies CASSPLTLKETQYF.